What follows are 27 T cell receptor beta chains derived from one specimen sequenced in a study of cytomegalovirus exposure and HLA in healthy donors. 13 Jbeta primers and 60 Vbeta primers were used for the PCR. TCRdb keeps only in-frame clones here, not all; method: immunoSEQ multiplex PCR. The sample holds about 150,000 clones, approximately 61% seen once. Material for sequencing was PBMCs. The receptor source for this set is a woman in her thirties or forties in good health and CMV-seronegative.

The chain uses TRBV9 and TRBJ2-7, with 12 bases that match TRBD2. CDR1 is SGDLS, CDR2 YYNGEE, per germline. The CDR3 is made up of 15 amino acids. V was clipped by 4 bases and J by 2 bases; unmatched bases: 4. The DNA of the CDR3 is TGTGCCAGCAGCCCTGGACTAGCGGGGCCCTACGAGCAGTACTTC. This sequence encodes CASSPGLAGPYEQYF.

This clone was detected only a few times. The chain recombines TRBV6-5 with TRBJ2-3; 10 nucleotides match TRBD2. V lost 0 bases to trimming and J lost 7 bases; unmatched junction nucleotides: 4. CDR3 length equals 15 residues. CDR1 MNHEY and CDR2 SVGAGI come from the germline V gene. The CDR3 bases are TGTGCCAGCAGTTACTCTACTAGCGGGGTCAATACGCAGTATTTT. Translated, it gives CASSYSTSGVNTQYF.

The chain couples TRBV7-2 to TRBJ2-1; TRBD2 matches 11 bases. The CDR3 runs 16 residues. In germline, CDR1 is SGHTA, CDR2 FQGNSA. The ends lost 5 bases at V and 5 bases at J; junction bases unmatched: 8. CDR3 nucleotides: TGTGCCAGCAGCATAACTAGCGGGGGTCAACACAATGAGCAGTTCTTC. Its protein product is CASSITSGGQHNEQFF.

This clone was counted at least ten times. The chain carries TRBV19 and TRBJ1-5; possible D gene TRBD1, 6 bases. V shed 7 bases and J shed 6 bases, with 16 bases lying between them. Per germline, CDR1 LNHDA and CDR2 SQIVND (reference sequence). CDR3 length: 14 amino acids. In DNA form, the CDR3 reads TGTGCCAGTAATCCGGGGCAACAGGGTCAGCCCCAGCATTTT. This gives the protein CASNPGQQGQPQHF.

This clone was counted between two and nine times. CDR3 bases: TGTGCCAGCAGCTTGCAGGGGGTGGTTGAAAAACTGTTTTTT. It is translated as CASSLQGVVEKLFF. The gene calls are TRBV5-6 and TRBJ1-4; 7 bases agree with TRBD1. The CDR3 is 14 residues long. Germline CDR1 and CDR2: SGHDT and YYEEEE. The V segment lost 1 base and the J segment 7 bases; nucleotides outside the gene matches: 4. The full variable domain, in which reference TRBV5-6 and TRBJ1-4 provide the parts outside the CDR3, is DAGVTQSPTHLIKTRGQQVTLRCSPKSGHDTVSWYQQALGQGPQFIFQYYEEEERQRGNFPDRFSGHQFPNYSSELNVNALLLGDSALYLCASSLQGVVEKLFFGSGTQLSVL.

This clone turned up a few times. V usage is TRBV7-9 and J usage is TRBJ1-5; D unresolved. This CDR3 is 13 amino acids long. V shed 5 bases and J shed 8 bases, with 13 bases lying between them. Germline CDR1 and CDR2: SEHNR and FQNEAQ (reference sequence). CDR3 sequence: CASSHSGDKPQHF. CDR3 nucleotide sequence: TGTGCCAGCAGCCATAGCGGGGATAAGCCCCAGCATTTT. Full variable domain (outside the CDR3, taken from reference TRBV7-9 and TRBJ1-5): DTGVSQNPRHKITKRGQNVTFRCDPISEHNRLYWYRQTLGQGPEFLTYFQNEAQLEKSRLLSDRFSAERPKGSFSTLEIQRTEQGDSAMYLCASSHSGDKPQHFGDGTRLSIL.

This chain's CDR3 is CASSQDRGLGTEAFF. CDR3 nucleotides: TGCGCCAGCAGCCAGGATAGAGGGTTAGGCACTGAAGCTTTCTTT. The J gene is TRBJ1-1, the V gene TRBV4-3; D gene unclear. The V and J ends lost 3 bases and 4 bases respectively, with 15 bases between them. Germline CDR1 is LGHNA and CDR2 is YSLEER. The length of the CDR3 is 15 residues.

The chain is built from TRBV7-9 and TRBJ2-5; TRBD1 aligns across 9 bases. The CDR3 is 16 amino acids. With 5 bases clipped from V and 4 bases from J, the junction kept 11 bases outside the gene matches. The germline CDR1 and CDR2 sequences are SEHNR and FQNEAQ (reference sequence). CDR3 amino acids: CASSPAGTGIIETQYF. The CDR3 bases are TGTGCCAGCAGCCCCGCCGGGACAGGGATAATAGAGACCCAGTACTTC.

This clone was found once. The CDR3 bases are TGCGCCAGCAGCTCGCAGGGTAGCGGGGTGCTATACAATGAGCAGTTCTTC. Its translation is CASSSQGSGVLYNEQFF. This chain links TRBV5-1 with TRBJ2-1; 8 bases map to TRBD2. The CDR3 loop spans 17 amino acids. The V segment lost 3 bases and the J segment 4 bases; nucleotides outside the gene matches: 12. Germline CDR1 and CDR2: SGHRS and YFSETQ.

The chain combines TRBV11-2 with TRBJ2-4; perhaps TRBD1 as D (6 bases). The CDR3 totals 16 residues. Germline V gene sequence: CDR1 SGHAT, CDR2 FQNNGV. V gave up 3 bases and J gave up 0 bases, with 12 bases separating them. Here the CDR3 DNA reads TGTGCCAGCAGCTTCCCCTCGACAGGAGCCAAAAACATTCAGTACTTC. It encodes CASSFPSTGAKNIQYF. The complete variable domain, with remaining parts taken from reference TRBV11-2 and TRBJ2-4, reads EAGVAQSPRYKIIEKRQSVAFWCNPISGHATLYWYQQILGQGPKLLIQFQNNGVVDDSQLPKDRFSAERLKGVDSTLKIQPAKLEDSAVYLCASSFPSTGAKNIQYFGAGTRLSVL.

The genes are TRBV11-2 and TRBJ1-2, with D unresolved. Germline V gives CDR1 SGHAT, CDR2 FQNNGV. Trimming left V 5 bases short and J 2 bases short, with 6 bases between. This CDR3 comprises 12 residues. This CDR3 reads CASSPGNYGYTF. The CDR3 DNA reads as TGTGCCAGCAGCCCCGGGAACTATGGCTACACCTTC.

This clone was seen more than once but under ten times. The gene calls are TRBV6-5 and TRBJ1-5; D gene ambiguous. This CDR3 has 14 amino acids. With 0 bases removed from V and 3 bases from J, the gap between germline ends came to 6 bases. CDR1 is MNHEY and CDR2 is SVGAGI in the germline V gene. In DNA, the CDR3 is TGTGCCAGCAGTTACTCGAGGGTCAATCAGCCCCAGCATTTT. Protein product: CASSYSRVNQPQHF.

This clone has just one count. DNA of the CDR3: TGTGCCAGCAATCACAGGCTAGGCTCCTACAATGAGCAGTTCTTC. Translated: CASNHRLGSYNEQFF. This sequence joins TRBV28 and TRBJ2-1; D may be TRBD1 (5 bases). Trimming removed 7 bases at V and 0 bases at J, with 13 bases between. This CDR3 has 15 residues. Germline CDR1 MDHEN, CDR2 SYDVKM.

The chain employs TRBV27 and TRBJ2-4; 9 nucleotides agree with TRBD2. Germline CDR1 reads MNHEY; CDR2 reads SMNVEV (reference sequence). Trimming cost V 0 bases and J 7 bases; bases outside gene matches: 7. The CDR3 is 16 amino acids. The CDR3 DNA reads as TGTGCCAGCAGTTTATCCAGCGGGGGGTTTAGGAACATTCAGTACTTC. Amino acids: CASSLSSGGFRNIQYF.

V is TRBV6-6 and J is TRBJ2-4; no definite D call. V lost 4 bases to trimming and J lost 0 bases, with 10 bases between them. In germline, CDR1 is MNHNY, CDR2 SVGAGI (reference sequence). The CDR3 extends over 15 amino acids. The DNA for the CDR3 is TGTGCCAGCAGTTCCGGCCTAGAAGCCAAAAACATTCAGTACTTC. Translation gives CASSSGLEAKNIQYF.

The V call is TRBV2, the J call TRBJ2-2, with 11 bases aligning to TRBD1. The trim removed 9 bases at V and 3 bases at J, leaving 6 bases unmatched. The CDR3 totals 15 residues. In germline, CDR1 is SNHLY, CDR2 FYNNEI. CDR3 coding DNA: TGTGCCAGTCGGACAGGGGGCGCCGACACCGGGGAGCTGTTTTTT. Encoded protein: CASRTGGADTGELFF.

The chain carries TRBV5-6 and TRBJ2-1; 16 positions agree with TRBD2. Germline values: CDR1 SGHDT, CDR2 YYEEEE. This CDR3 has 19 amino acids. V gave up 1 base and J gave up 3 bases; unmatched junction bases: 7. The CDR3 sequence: CASSLSGLAGGKRYNEQFF. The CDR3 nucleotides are TGTGCCAGCAGCTTGTCGGGACTAGCGGGGGGGAAACGCTACAATGAGCAGTTCTTC.

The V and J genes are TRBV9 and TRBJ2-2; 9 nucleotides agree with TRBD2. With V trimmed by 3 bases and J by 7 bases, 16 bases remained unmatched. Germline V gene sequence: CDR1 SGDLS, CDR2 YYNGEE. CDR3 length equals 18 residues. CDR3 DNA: TGTGCCAGCAGCGCCCTTAAAGTAGAGCGGGGGGATCACGGGGAGCTGTTTTTT. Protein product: CASSALKVERGDHGELFF.

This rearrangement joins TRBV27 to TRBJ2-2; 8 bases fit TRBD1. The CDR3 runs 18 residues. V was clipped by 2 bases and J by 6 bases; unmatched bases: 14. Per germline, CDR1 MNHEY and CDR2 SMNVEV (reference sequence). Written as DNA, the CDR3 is TGTGCCAGCAGTTTAAGGCAGGGGGCCCTAAGATCCGCCGGGGAGCTGTTTTTT. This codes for CASSLRQGALRSAGELFF.

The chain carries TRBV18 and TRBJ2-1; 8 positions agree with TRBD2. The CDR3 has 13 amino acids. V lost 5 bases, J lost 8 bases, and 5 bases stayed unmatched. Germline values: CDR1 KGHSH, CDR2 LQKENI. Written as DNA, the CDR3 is TGTGCCAGCTCAACGGGAGGGATCGATGAGCAGTTCTTC. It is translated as CASSTGGIDEQFF.

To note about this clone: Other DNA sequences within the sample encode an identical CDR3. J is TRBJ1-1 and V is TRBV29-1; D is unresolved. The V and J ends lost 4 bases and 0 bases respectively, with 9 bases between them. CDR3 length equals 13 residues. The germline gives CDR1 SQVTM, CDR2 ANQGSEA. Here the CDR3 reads CSVGPGLNTEAFF. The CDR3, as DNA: TGCAGCGTTGGACCGGGGTTGAACACTGAAGCTTTCTTT.

The CDR3 nucleotides read TGTGCCAGCAGCTCCGCCTACGAGCAGTACTTC. Translating gives CASSSAYEQYF. This chain links TRBV7-2 with TRBJ2-7; D remains unclear. The CDR3 sequence is 11 residues long. The V and J ends lost 4 bases and 2 bases respectively, with 3 bases between them. Germline lookup yields CDR1 SGHTA and CDR2 FQGNSA.

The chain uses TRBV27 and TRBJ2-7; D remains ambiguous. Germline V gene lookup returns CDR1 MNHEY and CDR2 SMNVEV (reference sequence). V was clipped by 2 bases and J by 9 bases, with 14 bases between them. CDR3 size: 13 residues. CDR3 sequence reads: CASSLNFAARQYF. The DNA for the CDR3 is TGTGCCAGCAGTTTAAACTTTGCTGCTAGGCAGTACTTC.

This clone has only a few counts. As DNA, the CDR3 is TGTGCCAGCAGCTTCGGACTTTTGAACACTGAAGCTTTCTTT. As protein: CASSFGLLNTEAFF. The chain couples TRBV7-2 to TRBJ1-1; unclear D gene. The V and J ends lost 3 bases and 0 bases respectively, with 8 bases between them. CDR3 length: 14 residues. Germline CDR1 and CDR2: SGHTA and FQGNSA. Using reference TRBV7-2 and TRBJ1-1 for the parts outside the CDR3, the full variable domain is GAGVSQSPSNKVTEKGKDVELRCDPISGHTALYWYRQSLGQGLEFLIYFQGNSAPDKSGLPSDRFSAERTGGSVSTLTIQRTQQEDSAVYLCASSFGLLNTEAFFGQGTRLTVV.

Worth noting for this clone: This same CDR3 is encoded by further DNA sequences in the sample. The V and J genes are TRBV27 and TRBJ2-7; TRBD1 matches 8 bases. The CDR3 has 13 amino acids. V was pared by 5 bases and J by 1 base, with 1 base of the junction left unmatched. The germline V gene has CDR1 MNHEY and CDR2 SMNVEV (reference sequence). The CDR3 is CASSRDRSYEQYF. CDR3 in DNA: TGTGCCAGCAGTCGGGACAGGTCCTACGAGCAGTACTTC.

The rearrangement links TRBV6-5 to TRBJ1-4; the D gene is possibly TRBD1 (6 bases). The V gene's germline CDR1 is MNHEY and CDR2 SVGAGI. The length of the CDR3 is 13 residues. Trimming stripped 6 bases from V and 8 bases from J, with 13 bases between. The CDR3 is CASRDPQGEKLFF. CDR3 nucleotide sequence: TGTGCCAGCAGGGACCCCCAGGGGGAAAAACTGTTTTTT.

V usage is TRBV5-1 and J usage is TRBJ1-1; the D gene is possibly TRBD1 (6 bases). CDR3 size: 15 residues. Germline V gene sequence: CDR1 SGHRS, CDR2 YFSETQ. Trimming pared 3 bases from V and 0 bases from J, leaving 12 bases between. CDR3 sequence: CASSSGQTMNTEAFF. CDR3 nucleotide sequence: TGCGCCAGCAGCTCAGGACAGACCATGAACACTGAAGCTTTCTTT.